A single sample gave rise to the 21 T cell receptor beta chains below, sequenced in a study of cytomegalovirus exposure and HLA in healthy donors. The protocol was immunoSEQ multiplex PCR, while the TCRdb copy is restricted to in-frame clones and leaves out a portion. The profile shows roughly 80,000 clones, roughly 95% of them singletons. Specimen: PBMCs. Receptor source: a woman in her late teens or twenties in good health and CMV-seropositive.

This chain connects TRBV4-3 to TRBJ1-5; D is unclear. Germline values: CDR1 LGHNA, CDR2 YSLEER. The CDR3 runs to 16 residues. V was shortened by 0 bases and J by 0 bases, with 9 bases between the two germline ends. For the CDR3, the DNA is TGCGCCAGCAGCCAAGATTTGGCGGGTAGCAATCAGCCCCAGCATTTT. Protein sequence: CASSQDLAGSNQPQHF.

J is TRBJ1-5 and V is TRBV5-8; the D gene is possibly TRBD1 (5 bases). In germline, CDR1 is SGHTS, CDR2 YDEGEE. V was shortened by 4 bases and J by 1 base, with 9 bases between the two germline ends. This CDR3 has 14 residues. The CDR3 region has the DNA TGTGCCAGCAGCGAAGACAGAAGCAATCAGCCCCAGCATTTT. Its protein is CASSEDRSNQPQHF.

V usage is TRBV2 and J usage is TRBJ1-1; unclear D gene. Germline lookup yields CDR1 SNHLY and CDR2 FYNNEI. The CDR3 has 16 residues. The V end was cut by 6 bases, the J end by 0 bases, with 17 bases between. The CDR3 coding sequence is TGTGCCAGCAGGGCGAGACTTGACTATTTGAACACTGAAGCTTTCTTT. It translates to CASRARLDYLNTEAFF.

V is TRBV20-1 and J is TRBJ2-7; D remains ambiguous. V was clipped by 3 bases and J by 0 bases, with 3 bases between them. This CDR3 is 11 amino acids long. Germline loops: CDR1 DFQATT, CDR2 SNEGSKA (reference sequence). The CDR3 DNA reads TGCAGTGCTAGCGGCTCCTACGAGCAGTACTTC. It specifies CSASGSYEQYF.

The chain employs TRBV29-1 and TRBJ2-1, with D possibly TRBD1 on 5 matching bases. Germline lookup yields CDR1 SQVTM and CDR2 ANQGSEA. The CDR3 extends over 13 amino acids. V was trimmed by 7 bases and J by 2 bases, leaving 12 bases between them. For the CDR3, the DNA is TGCAGCGGACAGAGACCAGCCTACAATGAGCAGTTCTTC. This gives the protein CSGQRPAYNEQFF.

The chain couples TRBV29-1 to TRBJ2-3; the D is unclear. V was cut by 3 bases and J by 0 bases, with 4 bases left in between. This CDR3 has 12 residues. The germline gives CDR1 SQVTM, CDR2 ANQGSEA. The CDR3 sequence: CSVDTSTDTQYF. The CDR3 coding sequence is TGCAGCGTTGACACTAGCACAGATACGCAGTATTTT.

The rearrangement links TRBV27 to TRBJ2-7; 8 positions match TRBD1. Per germline, CDR1 MNHEY and CDR2 SMNVEV (reference sequence). This CDR3 has 14 amino acids. V gave up 8 bases and J gave up 3 bases; unmatched junction bases: 9. As DNA, the CDR3 is TGTGCCAGCTGCCCCCTACAGGGGGGCTACGAGCAGTACTTC. It translates to CASCPLQGGYEQYF.

The CDR3 coding sequence is TGTGCCAGCAGCGTAGGGTCGGGGGTAACAGATACGCAGTATTTT. It specifies CASSVGSGVTDTQYF. The V gene is TRBV9, the J gene TRBJ2-3; possible D gene TRBD2, 6 bases. The CDR3 is 15 amino acids. V lost 0 bases, J lost 3 bases, and 11 bases lay in between. Germline CDR1 is SGDLS and CDR2 is YYNGEE.

The chain recombines TRBV19 with TRBJ1-2; TRBD1 agrees at 11 bases. This CDR3 is 13 amino acids long. CDR1 and CDR2 from the germline V gene are LNHDA and SQIVND (reference sequence). Unmatched junction bases numbered 4, after V lost 5 bases and J lost 8 bases. As DNA, the CDR3 is TGTGCCAGTAGTTGGACAGGGGGCGAGGGCTACACCTTC. Protein sequence: CASSWTGGEGYTF.

The rearrangement links TRBV6-5 to TRBJ1-2; D not resolved. Germline V gene lookup returns CDR1 MNHEY and CDR2 SVGAGI. The CDR3 runs 14 residues. Trimming removed 6 bases from V and 2 bases from J, with 13 bases in between. This chain's CDR3 is CASSALAGNYGYTF. CDR3 coding DNA: TGTGCCAGCAGCGCCTTAGCGGGAAACTATGGCTACACCTTC.

This clone came up once. The chain combines TRBV4-3 with TRBJ2-6; D may be TRBD2 (6 bases). V gave up 0 bases and J gave up 1 base, with 7 bases separating them. Germline loops: CDR1 LGHNA, CDR2 YSLEER. CDR3 size: 16 residues. CDR3 sequence reads: CASSQDAGSGANVLTF. The CDR3 DNA follows: TGCGCCAGCAGCCAAGATGCGGGGTCTGGGGCCAACGTCCTGACTTTC.

The gene calls are TRBV10-3 and TRBJ1-5; tentative D call: TRBD1 (5 bases). The CDR3 is 14 amino acids. CDR1 and CDR2 (germline): ENHRY, SYGVKD. The V and J ends lost 3 bases and 5 bases respectively, with 11 bases between them. The CDR3 sequence is CAISEGQGYQPQHF. The CDR3 DNA follows: TGTGCCATCAGTGAAGGGCAGGGTTATCAGCCCCAGCATTTT.

The chain is built from TRBV10-3 and TRBJ2-6; no clear D gene. Germline V CDR1 and CDR2: ENHRY, SYGVKD. V was shortened by 4 bases and J by 0 bases, with 4 bases between the two germline ends. CDR3 length: 14 amino acids. This chain's CDR3 is CAISVRSGANVLTF. CDR3 in DNA: TGTGCCATCAGTGTGCGCTCTGGGGCCAACGTCCTGACTTTC.

This chain uses TRBV5-1 with TRBJ2-3; TRBD2 might be the D (6 bases). The CDR3 loop spans 14 amino acids. Per the germline V gene, CDR1 is SGHRS and CDR2 is YFSETQ. V shed 2 bases and J shed 0 bases, with 7 bases lying between them. The CDR3 DNA sequence: TGCGCCAGCAGCTTCGGGGGTAGCACAGATACGCAGTATTTT. This translates into CASSFGGSTDTQYF.

This clone appeared a single time. The gene calls are TRBV6-1 and TRBJ2-5; 11 bases map to TRBD1. J lost 5 bases, V lost 3 bases, and 5 bases had no gene match. CDR1 MNHNS and CDR2 SASEGT come from the germline V gene. This CDR3 is 15 amino acids long. CDR3 nucleotides: TGTGCCAGCAGTGAGGTGGACAGGGGGCAGGAGACCCAGTACTTC. Translating it yields CASSEVDRGQETQYF.

The V and J genes are TRBV9 and TRBJ2-3, with TRBD2 matching over 9 bases. Germline loops: CDR1 SGDLS, CDR2 YYNGEE. This CDR3 is built from 16 residues. J gave up 4 bases and V 0 bases, and 6 bases lay outside the gene matches. Here the CDR3 DNA reads TGTGCCAGCAGCGTAGAGGTTGCGGGAGGGCCAGATACGCAGTATTTT. Protein: CASSVEVAGGPDTQYF.

V is TRBV27 and J is TRBJ2-7; 7 nucleotides line up with TRBD2. V lost 3 bases and J lost 4; bases outside the gene matches: 9. Per the germline V gene, CDR1 is MNHEY and CDR2 is SMNVEV (reference sequence). The CDR3 sequence is 15 residues long. CDR3 region: CASSFGGGMGYEQYF. As DNA, the CDR3 is TGTGCCAGCAGTTTCGGCGGGGGAATGGGATACGAGCAGTACTTC.

The rearrangement uses TRBV6-1 and TRBJ1-2, with D perhaps TRBD1 (5 bases). Deletions cut 6 bases from V and 3 bases from J, with 11 bases between. CDR1 and CDR2 (germline): MNHNS, SASEGT. The CDR3 is 13 amino acids. CDR3 nucleotide sequence: TGTGCCAGCAGGGAACAGGTGGACTATGGCTACACCTTC. This encodes CASREQVDYGYTF.

The V and J genes are TRBV9 and TRBJ2-1; no reliable D call. Germline V gene sequence: CDR1 SGDLS, CDR2 YYNGEE. This CDR3 contains 14 residues. Between the trimmed V and J ends, which lost 3 bases and 5 bases, there was a span of 12 bases. CDR3 sequence (DNA): TGTGCCAGCAGCGCGAGTAACCCCGACAATGAGCAGTTCTTC. Its protein is CASSASNPDNEQFF.

The V call is TRBV29-1, the J call TRBJ1-6, with no clear D. V lost 0 bases to trimming and J lost 9 bases, with 9 bases between them. Germline-derived CDR1 and CDR2 are SQVTM and ANQGSEA. This CDR3 is 13 amino acids long. CDR3 nucleotide sequence: TGCAGCGTTGAAGAGTTTAACGGTTCACCCCTCCACTTT. Translation gives CSVEEFNGSPLHF.

V gene TRBV7-2 combines with J gene TRBJ2-4, with TRBD2 identical over 12 bases. The junction had 5 bases not matched to a gene; V was cut back by 1 base and J by 7 bases. The CDR3 is made up of 16 amino acids. Germline CDR1 reads SGHTA; CDR2 reads FQGNSA. The DNA of the CDR3 is TGTGCCAGCAGCTTAGAGCCTAGCGGGAGGGGGAACATTCAGTACTTC. As protein: CASSLEPSGRGNIQYF.